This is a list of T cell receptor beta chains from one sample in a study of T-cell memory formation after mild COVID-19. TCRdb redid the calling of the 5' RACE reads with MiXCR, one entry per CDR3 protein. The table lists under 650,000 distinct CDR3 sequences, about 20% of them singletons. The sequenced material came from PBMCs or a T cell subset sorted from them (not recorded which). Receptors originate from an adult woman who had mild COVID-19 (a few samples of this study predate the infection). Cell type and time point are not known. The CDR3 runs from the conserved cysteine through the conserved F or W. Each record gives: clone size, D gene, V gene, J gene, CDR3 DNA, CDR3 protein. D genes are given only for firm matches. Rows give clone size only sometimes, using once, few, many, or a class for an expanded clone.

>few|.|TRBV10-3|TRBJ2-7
TGTGCCATCAGAGGACCTTCCTACGAGCAGTACTTC
CAIRGPSYEQYF
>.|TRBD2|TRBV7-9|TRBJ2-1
TGTGCCAGCAGCTTAACCGGCAGGACTAGCGGGATTCCGAGCTCCTACAATGAGCAGTTCTTC
CASSLTGRTSGIPSSYNEQFF
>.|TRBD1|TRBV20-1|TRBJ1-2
TGCAGTGCTGGGGGACAGCGCTATGGCTACACCTTC
CSAGGQRYGYTF
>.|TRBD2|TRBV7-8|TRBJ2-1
TGTGCCAGCAGCTTAGATCTGGGACTAGCCTATGAGCAGTTCTTC
CASSLDLGLAYEQFF
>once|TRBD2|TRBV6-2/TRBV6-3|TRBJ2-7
TGTGCCAGCCTAGCGGGAGGGCCCGTCCACGAGCAGTACTTC
CASLAGGPVHEQYF
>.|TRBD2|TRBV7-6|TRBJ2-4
TGTGCCAGCAGCTTGGAACTAGCGGGAGTTCAGTACTTC
CASSLELAGVQYF
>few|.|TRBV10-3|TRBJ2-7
TGTGCCGCCAGAACTTCAGGGTCTTACGAGCAGTACTTC
CAARTSGSYEQYF
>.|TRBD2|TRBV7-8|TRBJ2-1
TGTGCCAGCAGCTTAACCAGCGGGAGTAGGGGGAACAATGAGCAGTTCTTC
CASSLTSGSRGNNEQFF
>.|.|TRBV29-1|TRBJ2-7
TGCAGCGTTGGATCGCCAGGGGACTACGAGCAGTACTTC
CSVGSPGDYEQYF
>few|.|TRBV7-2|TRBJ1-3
TGTGCCAGCAGCGGAGACAGAGGAAACACCATATATTTT
CASSGDRGNTIYF
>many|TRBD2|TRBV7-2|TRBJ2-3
TGTGCCAGCAGCTTTAGCGGGAGGACAGATACGCAGTATTTT
CASSFSGRTDTQYF
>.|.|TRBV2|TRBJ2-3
TGTGCCAGCAGTGAAAGGACAAGGTGGGCTACAGATACGCAGTATTTT
CASSERTRWATDTQYF
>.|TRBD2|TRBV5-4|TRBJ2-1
TGTGCCAGCAGCTCAGGCCCCAAGCGGGGCTACAATGAGCAGTTCTTC
CASSSGPKRGYNEQFF
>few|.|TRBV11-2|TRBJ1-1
TGTGCCAGCAGCCTTGGGGGGCTTGGGAACACTGAAGCTTTCTTT
CASSLGGLGNTEAFF
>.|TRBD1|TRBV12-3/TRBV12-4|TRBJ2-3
TGTGCCAGCAGTTTGGGAAAGGTTGGGACAGGGGGCACAGATACGCAGTATTTT
CASSLGKVGTGGTDTQYF
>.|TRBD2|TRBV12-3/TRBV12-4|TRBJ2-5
TGTGCCACCGGACTAGCGGGCAACCAAGAGACCCAGTACTTC
CATGLAGNQETQYF
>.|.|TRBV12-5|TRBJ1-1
TGTGCTGGAGCCGGGGCGCAAGGCACTGAAGCTTTCTTT
CAGAGAQGTEAFF
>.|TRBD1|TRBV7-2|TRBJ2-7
TGTGCCAGCAGCTTCCTAGCCCGACAGGGTGGCTACGAGCAGTACTTC
CASSFLARQGGYEQYF
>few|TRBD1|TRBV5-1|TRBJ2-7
TGCGCCAGCAGCCGGGGACAGGAGGGCTACGAGCAGTACTTC
CASSRGQEGYEQYF
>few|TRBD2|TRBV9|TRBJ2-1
TGTGCCAGCAGCGTAGTGGGAGGGGTAGGAAATAGCGGGAGCGGGTACAATGAGCAGTTCTTC
CASSVVGGVGNSGSGYNEQFF
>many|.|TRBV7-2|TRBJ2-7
TGTGCCAGCAGCTTTGATGAGCGCTACGAGCAGTACTTC
CASSFDERYEQYF
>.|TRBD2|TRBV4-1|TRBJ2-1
TGCGCCAGCAGCCCCCGGACTAGCGGGGGAAACAATGAGCAGTTCTTC
CASSPRTSGGNNEQFF
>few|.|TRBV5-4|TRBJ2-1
TGTGCCAGCAGCTGGGGGACCCGTCCGGGTGAGCAGTTCTTC
CASSWGTRPGEQFF
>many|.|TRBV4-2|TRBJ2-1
TGTGCCAGCAGCCAAGTCGTATCCAGCGGTCTCTCCTACAATGAGCAGTTCTTC
CASSQVVSSGLSYNEQFF
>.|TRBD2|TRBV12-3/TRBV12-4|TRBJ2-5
TGTGCCAGCAGTCCTTTAGCGGGAGTGCGGGAGACCCAGTACTTC
CASSPLAGVRETQYF
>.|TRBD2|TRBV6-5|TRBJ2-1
TGTGCCAGCGGACTAGCGGGCGGGAGCTCCTACAATGAGCAGTTCTTC
CASGLAGGSSYNEQFF